These T cell receptor beta chains were read from a single sample in a study of blood T cell repertoires in COVID-19. Generated by immunoSEQ multiplex PCR, the TCRdb table keeps only in-frame clones and is missing some. The top ten hold about 6% of the sample, which has fewer than 45,000 clones, 90% seen once. Sequencing was carried out using peripheral blood. Receptors were obtained from a human donor in a cohort sampled during active COVID-19. CDR3s include the opening cysteine and the closing phenylalanine or tryptophan. Fields, in order: J gene, clone size, V gene, D gene, CDR3 protein, CDR3 DNA. D genes are given only for firm matches. Only some rows state a clone size, as once, few, many or a class for expanded clones.

TRBJ2-3	.	TRBV10-2	TRBD2	CASEGGSGRAGTDTQYF	TGCGCCAGCGAAGGGGGTAGCGGGAGGGCCGGGACAGATACGCAGTATTTT
TRBJ2-5	.	TRBV11-3	TRBD2	CASSPPGGSGQETQYF	TGTGCCAGCAGCCCCCCGGGAGGGTCGGGTCAAGAGACCCAGTACTTC
TRBJ2-7	.	TRBV4-3	TRBD2	CASSQDSTSGPYEQYF	TGCGCCAGCAGCCAAGATTCAACTAGCGGACCCTACGAGCAGTACTTC
TRBJ2-7	.	TRBV5-1	TRBD1	CASSLSAGTGTYEQYF	TGCGCCAGCAGCCTGTCAGCCGGGACAGGTACCTACGAGCAGTACTTC
TRBJ2-7	.	TRBV18	.	CASSPNQVTYEQYF	TGTGCCAGCTCACCAAACCAGGTAACCTACGAGCAGTACTTC
TRBJ1-4	.	TRBV5-6	TRBD1	CASSSGQGHNEKLFF	TGTGCCAGCAGCTCCGGACAGGGCCATAATGAAAAACTGTTTTTT
TRBJ1-3	.	TRBV6-5	.	CASSYNEFMSGNTIYF	TGTGCCAGCAGTTATAATGAGTTCATGTCTGGAAACACCATATATTTT
TRBJ2-1	.	TRBV5-5	TRBD1	CASGDRGLHNEQFF	TGTGCCAGCGGGGACAGGGGTTTACACAATGAGCAGTTCTTC
TRBJ2-7	.	TRBV6-6	.	CASRPGAYEQYF	TGTGCCAGCAGACCCGGGGCCTACGAGCAGTACTTC
TRBJ1-4	.	TRBV4-2	TRBD1	CASSQDYAYRGGNEKLFF	TGTGCCAGCAGCCAAGATTATGCGTACAGGGGAGGTAATGAAAAACTGTTTTTT
TRBJ2-1	.	TRBV3-1/TRBV3-2	.	CASSQVGLELYNEQFF	TGTGCCAGCAGCCAAGTGGGACTGGAGTTATACAATGAGCAGTTCTTC
TRBJ2-7	.	TRBV5-1	TRBD2	CASSFRTSGYEQYF	TGCGCCAGCAGCTTTAGGACTAGCGGCTACGAGCAGTACTTC
TRBJ2-7	.	TRBV3-1/TRBV3-2	.	CASSQRGRVPYEQYF	TGTGCCAGCAGCCAAAGGGGGAGGGTCCCCTACGAGCAGTACTTC
TRBJ1-3	.	TRBV2	.	CASSETASGNTIYF	TGTGCCAGCAGTGAAACAGCCTCTGGAAACACCATATATTTT
TRBJ2-2	.	TRBV4-2	TRBD2	CASSPRGTSGREEYTGELFF	TGTGCCAGCAGCCCAAGGGGGACTAGCGGGAGGGAAGAGTACACCGGGGAGCTGTTTTTT
TRBJ2-7	once	TRBV11-2	TRBD2	CASSQILADSSYEQYF	TGTGCCAGCAGCCAAATACTAGCGGATAGCTCCTACGAGCAGTACTTC
TRBJ2-2	.	TRBV3-1/TRBV3-2	TRBD1	CASSQVGTANTGELFF	TGTGCCAGCAGCCAAGTTGGGACAGCCAACACCGGGGAGCTGTTTTTT
TRBJ1-5	once	TRBV2	.	CASTTGGRPQHF	TGTGCCAGCACGACGGGGGGGCGGCCCCAGCATTTT
TRBJ1-1	.	TRBV12-3/TRBV12-4	TRBD1	CASSRGTGRAFF	TGTGCCAGCAGTCGAGGGACAGGCCGAGCTTTCTTT
TRBJ1-2	.	TRBV5-1	.	CASSLARGGYTF	TGCGCCAGCAGCTTGGCCAGAGGCGGCTACACCTTC
TRBJ2-1	.	TRBV28	.	CASSPHNEQFF	TGTGCCAGCAGTCCCCATAATGAGCAGTTCTTC
TRBJ1-3	.	TRBV3-1/TRBV3-2	TRBD1	CASTLILGTGVRNTIYF	TGTGCCAGCACCTTGATTCTCGGGACAGGGGTTAGAAACACCATATATTTT
TRBJ2-6	.	TRBV5-4	TRBD1	CASSPPPGQGEAGANVLTF	TGTGCCAGCAGCCCACCACCTGGACAGGGGGAGGCAGGGGCCAACGTCCTGACTTTC
TRBJ2-7	.	TRBV6-2/TRBV6-3	.	CASSYDTPTYEQYF	TGTGCCAGCAGTTACGACACTCCGACCTACGAGCAGTACTTC
TRBJ1-4	.	TRBV14	TRBD1	CASSQLRTGRSEKLFF	TGTGCCAGCAGCCAACTTAGGACAGGGCGCTCTGAAAAACTGTTTTTT
TRBJ1-5	medium-sized	TRBV21-1	.	CASSKKGRTPARGRAQHF	TGTGCCAGCAGCAAAAAGGGACGGACACCGGCCAGAGGGAGGGCCCAGCATTTT
TRBJ1-2	.	TRBV12-5	TRBD1	CASGLGQGYYGYTF	TGTGCTAGTGGTTTGGGACAGGGATACTATGGCTACACCTTC
TRBJ2-3	.	TRBV9	.	CASTKGGTDTQYF	TGTGCCAGCACTAAAGGAGGCACAGATACGCAGTATTTT
TRBJ1-2	.	TRBV30	.	CAWSVRQGLSYTF	TGTGCCTGGAGTGTTCGGCAGGGGTTAAGCTACACCTTC
TRBJ2-7	.	TRBV5-1	.	CASSLASYLRDRSYEQYF	TGCGCCAGCAGCTTGGCCTCGTATTTAAGAGACAGGTCCTACGAGCAGTACTTC
TRBJ2-7	.	TRBV19	TRBD1	CASSTSRDRDHEQYF	TGTGCCAGTAGTACGTCCCGGGACAGGGATCACGAGCAGTACTTC
TRBJ1-5	.	TRBV10-3	.	CAISGAKRAVQPQHF	TGTGCCATCAGTGGGGCTAAGCGGGCTGTTCAGCCCCAGCATTTT
TRBJ2-3	.	TRBV4-2	TRBD2	CASSQPTSGYTDTQYF	TGTGCCAGCAGCCAACCTACTAGCGGGTACACAGATACGCAGTATTTT
TRBJ1-2	.	TRBV10-3	TRBD1	CATYTGAVVGYTF	TGTGCCACTTATACAGGGGCGGTGGTTGGCTACACCTTC
TRBJ1-4	once	TRBV30	.	CAYRTPTNEKLFF	TGTGCCTATCGAACACCAACTAATGAAAAACTGTTTTTT
TRBJ2-2	.	TRBV6-2/TRBV6-3	TRBD1	CASSTGATGELFF	TGTGCCAGCAGTACAGGGGCGACCGGGGAGCTGTTTTTT
TRBJ2-1	.	TRBV4-3	TRBD1	CASSQAKIQGVSYNEQFF	TGCGCCAGCAGCCAAGCAAAAATACAGGGGGTTTCCTACAATGAGCAGTTCTTC
TRBJ1-6	few	TRBV6-4	.	CASSAGRASDSPLHF	TGTGCCAGCAGCGCAGGGAGGGCTTCGGATTCACCCCTCCACTTT
TRBJ1-2	.	TRBV29-1	.	CSVEGSLGYGYTF	TGCAGCGTTGAGGGCAGCTTAGGCTATGGCTACACCTTC
TRBJ2-5	.	TRBV4-1	.	CASSRTEEETQYF	TGCGCCAGCAGCCGGACAGAAGAAGAGACCCAGTACTTC
TRBJ2-3	.	TRBV15	.	CATSPPGGRVADTQYF	TGTGCCACCAGCCCTCCCGGTGGCAGGGTGGCAGATACGCAGTATTTT
TRBJ1-4	few	TRBV7-9	TRBD1	CASSLGGQINEKLFF	TGTGCCAGCAGCTTAGGGGGACAGATAAATGAAAAACTGTTTTTT